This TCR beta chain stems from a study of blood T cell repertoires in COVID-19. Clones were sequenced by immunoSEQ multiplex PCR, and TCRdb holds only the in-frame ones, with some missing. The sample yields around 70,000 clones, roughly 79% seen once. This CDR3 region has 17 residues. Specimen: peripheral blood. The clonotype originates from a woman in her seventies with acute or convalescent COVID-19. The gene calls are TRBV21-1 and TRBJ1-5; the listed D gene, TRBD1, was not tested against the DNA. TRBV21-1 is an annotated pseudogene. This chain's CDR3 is CASSKPRDRGSDQPQHF. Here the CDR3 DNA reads TGTGCCAGCAGCAAGCCCAGGGACAGGGGATCGGATCAGCCCCAGCATTTT.